The 20 T cell receptor beta chains listed next were all sequenced from one sample in a study of PD-1 blockade in classical Hodgkin lymphoma (dated by TCRdb to 2020 to 2022). This sample's time point label indicates: cycle 4 day 1 (C4D1), after five to seven weeks of nivolumab. Every trial patient had relapsed following autologous stem cell transplantation, and prior brentuximab vedotin exposure was what differed among cohorts A, B and C. The library relied on the immunoSEQ multiplex PCR assay. TCRdb re-hosts the immuneACCESS table, in-frame sequences only. Its copies lack some clones; in the studies checked, an unresolved V gene accounts for under half of them, and the cause for the rest is not known. The sample records tens of thousands of clones, 78% of which are singletons. Of the sample, roughly a third is held by the ten largest clones. The input for sequencing was peripheral blood mononuclear cells (PBMCs), taken before the fourth cycle of nivolumab. The receptors come from a human donor with classical Hodgkin lymphoma.

CDR3 in DNA: TGTGCCATCAGGTCAGGGACAGGGGCGACACAGCTCTATGGCTACACCTTC. Translated, it gives CAIRSGTGATQLYGYTF. J is TRBJ1-2 and V is TRBV10-3; TRBD1 agrees at 10 bases. This CDR3 has 17 residues. The junction had 14 bases not matched to a gene; V was cut back by 6 bases and J by 4 bases. Per germline, CDR1 ENHRY and CDR2 SYGVKD.

J is TRBJ1-4 and V is TRBV30; 11 nucleotides match TRBD1. This CDR3 is built from 13 residues. Looked up from germline, CDR1 is GTSNPN and CDR2 is SVGIG (reference sequence). The ends lost 4 bases at V and 7 bases at J; junction bases unmatched: 2. CDR3: CAWTGTGGEKLFF. The DNA of the CDR3 is TGTGCCTGGACGGGGACAGGGGGTGAAAAACTGTTTTTT. The variable domain in full, with the rest retrieved from reference TRBV30 and TRBJ1-4, is SQTIHQWPATLVQPVGSPLSLECTVEGTSNPNLYWYRQAAGRGLQLLFYSVGIGQISSEVPQNLSASRPQDRQFILSSKKLLLSDSGFYLCAWTGTGGEKLFFGSGTQLSVL.

This clone has a handful of counts. This sequence joins TRBV6-1 and TRBJ1-2; TRBD1 matches at 7 bases. Germline CDR1 MNHNS, CDR2 SASEGT. With V trimmed by 6 bases and J by 3 bases, 4 bases remained unmatched. The CDR3 is 13 residues long. CDR3 residues: CASRLGQDYGYTF. CDR3 DNA sequence: TGTGCCAGCAGACTCGGACAGGACTATGGCTACACCTTC.

The V and J genes are TRBV7-6 and TRBJ2-7; D is perhaps TRBD1 (5 bases). There are 14 residues in the CDR3. Germline V gene data show CDR1 as SGHVS and CDR2 as FNYEAQ. V lost 5 bases to trimming and J lost 2 bases, with 13 bases between them. CDR3 protein: CASSKNRNTYEQYF. The CDR3 DNA reads TGTGCCAGCAGCAAGAACAGGAATACCTACGAGCAGTACTTC.

The chain links TRBV19 to TRBJ1-6; 8 positions match TRBD1. V dropped 5 bases and J dropped 2; count of bases not matched to a gene: 14. The CDR3 has 19 residues. Per the germline V gene, CDR1 is LNHDA and CDR2 is SQIVND (reference sequence). CDR3 sequence: CASSRPGQATDAYNSPLHF. CDR3 nucleotides: TGTGCCAGTAGTCGTCCGGGACAGGCCACTGACGCCTATAATTCACCCCTCCACTTT.

The chain has TRBV6-5 and TRBJ1-2, with TRBD1 matching 12 bases. CDR1 MNHEY and CDR2 SVGAGI come from the germline V gene. The CDR3 is made up of 15 amino acids. With V trimmed by 6 bases and J by 4 bases, 6 bases remained unmatched. DNA for the CDR3: TGTGCCAGCAGGAACACGGGACAGGGGGCCTATGGCTACACCTTC. The encoded protein is CASRNTGQGAYGYTF.

This clone was picked up one time. This chain links TRBV4-3 with TRBJ1-2; 7 nucleotides align to TRBD1. J lost 7 bases, V lost 4 bases, and 6 bases had no gene match. Germline CDR1 LGHNA, CDR2 YSLEER. This CDR3 contains 13 residues. CDR3 sequence (DNA): TGCGCCAGCAGCCCCCAGGGGGTTGGTGGCTACACCTTC. Amino acids: CASSPQGVGGYTF.

The V gene is TRBV19, the J gene TRBJ2-1, with 10 bases aligning to TRBD2. This CDR3 has 15 residues. Germline values: CDR1 LNHDA, CDR2 SQIVND (reference sequence). J lost 5 bases, V lost 2 bases, and 3 bases had no gene match. CDR3 coding DNA: TGTGCCAGTAGTATAACTAGCGGGGCACACAATGAGCAGTTCTTC. Translated, it gives CASSITSGAHNEQFF.

The V and J genes are TRBV28 and TRBJ2-7, with 9 bases lining up with TRBD2. The CDR3 has 14 amino acids. The ends lost 8 bases at V and 5 bases at J; junction bases unmatched: 10. Per the germline V gene, CDR1 is MDHEN and CDR2 is SYDVKM. DNA of the CDR3: TGTGCCAGCGGTAGCGGGGGCCTTGGGGACGAGCAGTACTTC. Its translation is CASGSGGLGDEQYF.

This clone came up a few times. An end of the junction does not agree with germline; a read error may underlie this. This rearrangement joins TRBV5-1 to TRBJ1-2; D possibly corresponds to TRBD1 (5 bases). CDR3 length: 11 residues. Germline lookup yields CDR1 SGHRS and CDR2 YFSETQ. CDR3 coding DNA: TGCGCCAGCAGCCTTCAGGAGGACAAGATCTTC. Amino acids: CASSLQEDKIF.

The V call is TRBV5-1, the J call TRBJ1-1, with TRBD1 matching 8 bases. J lost 1 base, V lost 4 bases, and 6 bases had no gene match. The germline CDR1 and CDR2 sequences are SGHRS and YFSETQ. This CDR3 region has 15 residues. This CDR3 reads CASSPDRAANTEAFF. The DNA of the CDR3 is TGCGCCAGCAGCCCGGACAGGGCGGCGAACACTGAAGCTTTCTTT.

The count of this clone is one. V gene TRBV11-3 combines with J gene TRBJ2-1; TRBD1 agrees at 7 bases. The CDR3 covers 15 residues. V was pared by 0 bases and J by 4 bases, with 3 bases of the junction left unmatched. The germline CDR1 and CDR2 sequences are SGHNT and YENEEA. CDR3: CASSLEGTVYNEQFF. The CDR3 DNA reads as TGTGCCAGCAGCTTAGAAGGGACAGTATACAATGAGCAGTTCTTC.

This chain joins TRBV28 and TRBJ1-2; the D is unclear. V was trimmed by 4 bases and J by 5 bases, leaving 20 bases between them. This CDR3 has 16 residues. Germline V gene data show CDR1 as MDHEN and CDR2 as SYDVKM. As DNA, the CDR3 is TGTGCCAGCAGTTCCATAGGGTTACGGCGTTTGTATGGCTACACCTTC. Amino acids: CASSSIGLRRLYGYTF.

This clone turned up a few times. CDR3 sequence: CASSHWGAGNTEAFF. The DNA of the CDR3 is TGTGCCAGCAGCCACTGGGGGGCCGGGAACACTGAAGCTTTCTTT. The chain employs TRBV7-9 and TRBJ1-1; a weak D match, TRBD1 (6 bases). This CDR3 is built from 15 residues. The ends were cut back, 5 bases at V and 1 base at J, with 14 bases in the middle. Germline V gene data show CDR1 as SEHNR and CDR2 as FQNEAQ (reference sequence).

The chain recombines TRBV5-4 with TRBJ2-5, with 7 bases identical to TRBD1. There are 14 residues in the CDR3. CDR1 is SGHNT and CDR2 is YYREEE in the germline V gene (reference sequence). V was clipped by 4 bases and J by 5 bases; unmatched bases: 8. CDR3 residues: CASSGAGTEETQYF. The CDR3 DNA reads as TGTGCCAGCAGCGGAGCCGGGACAGAGGAGACCCAGTACTTC.

The V gene is TRBV19, the J gene TRBJ2-3; tentatively, D is TRBD2 (5 bases). V lost 7 bases and J 1 base, leaving 12 bases between the germline ends. Germline CDR1 reads LNHDA; CDR2 reads SQIVND (reference sequence). CDR3 length: 14 amino acids. The CDR3 here is CASNGRTRTDTQYF. For the CDR3, the DNA is TGTGCCAGTAACGGGCGGACTCGCACAGATACGCAGTATTTT.

The gene calls are TRBV15 and TRBJ2-5, with D perhaps TRBD1 or TRBD2 (5 bases each). V gave up 3 bases and J gave up 3 bases, with 11 bases separating them. Germline V gives CDR1 LNHNV, CDR2 YYDKDF (reference sequence). The CDR3 runs to 14 residues. The CDR3 sequence: CATSRDRGEETQYF. The CDR3 nucleotides read TGTGCCACCAGCAGGGACCGGGGCGAAGAGACCCAGTACTTC.

The chain carries TRBV7-9 and TRBJ1-4; 9 positions match TRBD1. V shed 5 bases, J shed 2 bases, and the junction held 6 bases outside the gene matches. The CDR3 sequence is 16 residues long. CDR1 is SEHNR, CDR2 FQNEAQ, per germline (reference sequence). As DNA, the CDR3 is TGTGCCAGCAGCACGGGACAGGGAGGCACTAATGAAAAACTGTTTTTT. Translating gives CASSTGQGGTNEKLFF.

V and J are TRBV4-1 and TRBJ1-2; D perhaps matches TRBD1 (6 bases). Per germline, CDR1 MGHRA and CDR2 YSYEKL. V was shortened by 3 bases and J by 8 bases, with 25 bases between the two germline ends. The CDR3 runs to 17 residues. In DNA form, the CDR3 reads TGCGCCAGCAGCCACGGGGAACAGGGATTTGGATCAGGAGGCTACACCTTC. It specifies CASSHGEQGFGSGGYTF.

The sample holds a few counts of this clone. V usage is TRBV5-5 and J usage is TRBJ1-2; possible D gene TRBD1, 6 bases. The CDR3 has 13 residues. The V and J ends lost 1 base and 4 bases respectively, with 8 bases between them. Looked up from germline, CDR1 is SGHKS and CDR2 is YYEKEE (reference sequence). The CDR3 region is CASSLSQGYGYTF. Written as DNA, the CDR3 is TGTGCCAGCAGCTTGTCACAGGGCTATGGCTACACCTTC.